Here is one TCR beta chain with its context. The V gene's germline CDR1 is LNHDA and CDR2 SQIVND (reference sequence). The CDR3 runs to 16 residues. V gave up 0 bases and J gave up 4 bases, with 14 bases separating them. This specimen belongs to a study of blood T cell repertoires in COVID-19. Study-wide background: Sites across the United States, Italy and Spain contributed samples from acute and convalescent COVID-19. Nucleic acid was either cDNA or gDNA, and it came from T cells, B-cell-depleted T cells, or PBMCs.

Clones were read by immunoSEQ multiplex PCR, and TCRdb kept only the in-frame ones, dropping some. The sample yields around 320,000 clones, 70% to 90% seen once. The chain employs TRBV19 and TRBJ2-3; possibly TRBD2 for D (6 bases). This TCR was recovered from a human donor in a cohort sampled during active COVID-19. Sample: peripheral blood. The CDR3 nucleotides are TGTGCCAGTAGTATAGATTACCGGGGGTTGGCAGATACGCAGTATTTT. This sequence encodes CASSIDYRGLADTQYF.